The clone carrying this T cell receptor beta chain showed up many times. The antigen remains undetermined. The entry originates in a study of breast tumors, draining lymph nodes, adjacent tissues. This CDR3 is 15 amino acids long. V was cut by 5 bases and J by 6 bases, with 20 bases left in between. Germline V CDR1 and CDR2: SEHNR, FQNEAQ (reference sequence). TCRdb re-called the multiplex PCR reads with MiXCR, one entry per CDR3 protein. The sample consists of 150,000 to 200,000 distinct CDR3 sequences, 25% to 40% of them appearing once. Study results and caveats: Luminal-like breast cancer showed significantly higher tumor–nontumor repertoire similarity than basal-like. Tumors had less TCR diversity than lymph nodes, more than nontumor tissue.

Samples came from axillary lymph nodes draining the breast cancer. Input material: axillary lymph node tissue. The V call is TRBV7-9, the J call TRBJ2-7; D not resolved. The receptor was isolated from a female donor with breast cancer. Some clones in this sample may be carry-over from other donors' samples. CDR3 DNA: TGTGCCAGCAGCAACCCCGGGCTTTACCGTGCCGAGCAGTACTTC. Protein sequence: CASSNPGLYRAEQYF.